Included here is one T cell receptor (beta chain) sequence, with context. Its antigen is unidentified. Time point denoted: cycle 4 day 1 (C4D1), after less than 7 weeks of nivolumab. With no exception, relapse followed autologous stem cell transplantation in all patients, and brentuximab vedotin exposure varied. Researchers pulled CD8+ T cells out of thawed PBMCs using magnetic negative selection. The data were obtained in a study of PD-1 blockade in classical Hodgkin lymphoma. Study results and limitations: Newly diagnosed patients reportedly had lower baseline TCR diversity than healthy donors. The drivers behind the repertoire differences, possibly disease activity or prior therapy, remain undefined. Exclusion removed patients who began nivolumab under 1 year after ASCT. Newly diagnosed patients had diversity similar to the baseline diversity of complete responders.

The assay was immunoSEQ multiplex PCR, and TCRdb's table has in-frame clones only and misses some. The data show approximately 21,000 clones, around 84% seen once. The CDR3 totals 16 residues. Per germline, CDR1 SGHNT and CDR2 YYREEE (reference sequence). Trimming took 4 bases from V and 2 from J; bases not matched to a gene: 8. The chain recombines TRBV5-4 with TRBJ2-3; 9 positions agree with TRBD1. The sample here was CD8+ T cells from blood, taken before the fourth cycle of nivolumab. This receptor was taken from a human donor with classical Hodgkin lymphoma. CDR3 sequence: CASSVPGQGITDTQYF. The CDR3 bases are TGTGCCAGCAGCGTTCCGGGACAGGGAATCACAGATACGCAGTATTTT.